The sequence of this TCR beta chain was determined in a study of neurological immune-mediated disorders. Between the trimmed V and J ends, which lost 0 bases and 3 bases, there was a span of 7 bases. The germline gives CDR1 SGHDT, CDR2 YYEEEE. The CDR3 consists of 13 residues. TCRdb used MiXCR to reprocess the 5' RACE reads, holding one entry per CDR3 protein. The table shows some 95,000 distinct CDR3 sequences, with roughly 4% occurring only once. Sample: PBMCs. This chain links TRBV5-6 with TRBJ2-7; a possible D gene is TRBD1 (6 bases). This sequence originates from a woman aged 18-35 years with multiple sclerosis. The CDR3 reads CASSLGTDYEQYF. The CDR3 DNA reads TGTGCCAGCAGCTTGGGGACAGACTACGAGCAGTACTTC.